This T cell receptor beta chain emerged from a study of blood T cell repertoires in COVID-19. Background on the study: Sites in the United States, Italy and Spain provided acute and convalescent COVID-19 samples. PBMCs, B-cell-depleted T cells, or T cells were the source of the cDNA or gDNA that made up the material.

In germline, CDR1 is MNHEY, CDR2 SMNVEV (reference sequence). V was pared by 6 bases and J by 2 bases, with 12 bases between. The CDR3 is made up of 14 amino acids. Repertoires were generated with immunoSEQ multiplex PCR, while TCRdb's copy carries only in-frame clones and drops some. The sample lists around 230,000 clones, 80% to 85% occurring once. Sequencing was performed on peripheral blood. The TCR was taken from a middle-aged man with acute or convalescent COVID-19. This sequence joins TRBV27 and TRBJ2-3; no firm D call. CDR3 residues: CASRTSTDTDTQYF. Here the CDR3 DNA reads TGTGCCAGCAGGACGTCGACTGACACAGATACGCAGTATTTT.